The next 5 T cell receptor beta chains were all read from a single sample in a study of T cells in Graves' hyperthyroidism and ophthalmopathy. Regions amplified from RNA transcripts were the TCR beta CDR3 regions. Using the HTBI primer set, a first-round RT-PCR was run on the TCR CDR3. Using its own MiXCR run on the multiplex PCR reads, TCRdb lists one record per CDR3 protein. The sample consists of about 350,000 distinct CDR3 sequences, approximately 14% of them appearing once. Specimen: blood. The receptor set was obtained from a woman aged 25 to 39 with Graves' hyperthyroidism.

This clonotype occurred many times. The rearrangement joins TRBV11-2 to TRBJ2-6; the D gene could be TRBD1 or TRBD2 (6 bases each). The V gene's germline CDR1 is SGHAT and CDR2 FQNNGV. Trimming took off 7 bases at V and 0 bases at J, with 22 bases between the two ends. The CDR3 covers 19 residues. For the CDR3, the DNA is TGTGCCAGCAACTTTGGGGGATGGGGGGCAGACTCTGGGGCCAACGTCCTGACTTTC. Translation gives CASNFGGWGADSGANVLTF.

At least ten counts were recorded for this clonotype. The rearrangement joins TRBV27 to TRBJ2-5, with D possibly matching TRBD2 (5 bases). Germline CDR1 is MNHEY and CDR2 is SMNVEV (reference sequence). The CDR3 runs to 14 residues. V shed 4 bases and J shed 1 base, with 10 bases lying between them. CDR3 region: CASSSLAGQETQYF. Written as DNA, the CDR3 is TGTGCCAGCAGTTCCCTGGCGGGCCAAGAGACCCAGTACTTC.

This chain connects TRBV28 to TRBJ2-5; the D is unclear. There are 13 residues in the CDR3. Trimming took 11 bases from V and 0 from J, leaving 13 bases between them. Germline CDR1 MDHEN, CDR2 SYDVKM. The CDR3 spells CACSQPNQETQYF. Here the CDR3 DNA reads TGTGCCTGCTCCCAACCCAACCAAGAGACCCAGTACTTC. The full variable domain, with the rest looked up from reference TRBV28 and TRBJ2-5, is DVKVTQSSRYLVKRTGEKVFLECVQDMDHENMFWYRQDPGLGLRLIYFSYDVKMKEKGDIPEGYSVSREKKERFSLILESASTNQTSMYLCACSQPNQETQYFGPGTRLLVL.

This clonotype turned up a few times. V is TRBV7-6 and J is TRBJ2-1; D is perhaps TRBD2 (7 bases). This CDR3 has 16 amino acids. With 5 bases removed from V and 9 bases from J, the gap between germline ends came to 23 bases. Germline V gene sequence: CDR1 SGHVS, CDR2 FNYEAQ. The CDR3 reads CASSPVPGGPGGEQFF. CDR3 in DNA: TGTGCCAGCAGCCCCGTCCCCGGGGGCCCGGGAGGTGAGCAGTTCTTC.

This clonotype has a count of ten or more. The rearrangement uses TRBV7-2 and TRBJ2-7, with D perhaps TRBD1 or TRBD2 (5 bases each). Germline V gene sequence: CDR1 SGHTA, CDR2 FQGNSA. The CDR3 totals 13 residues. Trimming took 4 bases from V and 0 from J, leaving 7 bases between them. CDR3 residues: CASSWDGSYEQYF. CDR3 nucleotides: TGTGCCAGCAGCTGGGACGGCTCCTACGAGCAGTACTTC.